The clone carrying this T cell receptor (beta chain) was seen many times. This entry is derived from a study of T-cell reconstitution after alpha-beta-depleted transplantation in children. Unique molecular identifiers tagged the TCRbeta library. TCRdb used MiXCR to reprocess the PCR reads, holding one entry per CDR3 protein. The data hold 70,000 to 100,000 distinct CDR3 sequences, with approximately 12% observed a single time. The V and J ends lost 4 bases and 7 bases respectively, with 7 bases between them. Germline CDR1 and CDR2: SGHTA and FQGNSA. The CDR3 length is 12 residues. The receptor was isolated from a human donor who donated a stem cell graft to a child with inherited bone marrow failure. V is TRBV7-2 and J is TRBJ2-2, with D perhaps matching TRBD1 or TRBD2 (5 bases each). Sequenced material: PBMCs from the stem cell graft donor, taken from the stem cell graft. The CDR3 region is CASSSRGGELFF. In nucleotides, the CDR3 is TGTGCCAGCAGCTCGAGGGGCGGGGAGCTGTTTTTT.